This TCR beta chain was captured by sequencing in a study of blood T cells in healthy people across ages. General study findings and limits: Among long-lived donors, naive CD4+ cells were more numerous and diversity higher than in aged donors. Significant beta diversity loss was already apparent by age about 39, declining roughly linearly.

Trimming at V came to 4 bases and at J to 8 bases, leaving 6 bases not matched to a gene. This CDR3 has 13 amino acids. Germline values: CDR1 SGHRS, CDR2 YFSETQ. Healthy individuals of Caucasian origin from Russia, aged roughly 6 to 95, served as donors. Concerning this clonotype itself: Antigen specificity is unknown.

Combining a sample-barcoded 5' primer with a J-beta primer mix, a second PCR ran for roughly 6 to 11 cycles. TCRdb reprocessed the 5' RACE reads with MiXCR, giving one entry per CDR3 protein. Of fewer than 800,000 distinct CDR3 sequences in the sample, approximately 21% were seen once. Sequencing was performed on blood. The receptor was derived from a man aged 65-85 years in good health. The chain joins TRBV5-1 to TRBJ2-4; 7 bases are shared with TRBD1. CDR3 residues: CASSLIQGDIQYF. As DNA, the CDR3 is TGCGCCAGCAGCCTAATTCAGGGGGACATTCAGTACTTC.